What follows are 22 T cell receptor beta chains derived from one specimen sequenced in a study of T cells in tuberculosis. As to time point: new active TB diagnosis, blood taken before or within 7 days of starting treatment. Assay: immunoSEQ multiplex PCR; the TCRdb copy retains only in-frame clones and omits some. The repertoire holds over 25,000 clones, with just over 90% as singletons. The starting material was PBMCs, obtained at tuberculosis diagnosis. The receptors stem from an adult with tuberculosis.

This clone was picked up a small number of times. J is TRBJ2-1 and V is TRBV2, with 9 bases matching TRBD1. The CDR3 sequence is 16 residues long. The germline V gene encodes CDR1 SNHLY and CDR2 FYNNEI. After removal of 1 base from V and 8 bases from J, the junction contained 9 bases not matched to a gene. The CDR3 DNA is TGTGCCAGCAGTGAAGGGAGGACAGGGGCCTGGGATGAGCAGTTCTTC. It is translated as CASSEGRTGAWDEQFF. The whole variable domain, remainder taken from reference TRBV2 and TRBJ2-1, is EPEVTQTPSHQVTQMGQEVILRCVPISNHLYFYWYRQILGQKVEFLVSFYNNEISEKSEIFDDQFSVERPDGSNFTLKIRSTKLEDSAMYFCASSEGRTGAWDEQFFGPGTRLTVL.

The CDR3 here is CASSPGGGNEQFF. CDR3 coding DNA: TGCGCCAGCAGCCCTGGGGGGGGGAATGAGCAGTTCTTC. The chain carries TRBV10-2 and TRBJ2-1, with 7 bases aligning to TRBD2. Germline V lookup: CDR1 WSHSY, CDR2 SAAADI. The V segment lost 6 bases and the J segment 7 bases; nucleotides outside the gene matches: 6. The CDR3 extends over 13 amino acids.

The V and J genes are TRBV5-8 and TRBJ2-1; 11 bases are shared with TRBD2. CDR3 length equals 15 residues. The germline V gene has CDR1 SGHTS and CDR2 YDEGEE. The trim removed 4 bases at V and 3 bases at J, leaving 3 bases unmatched. Here the CDR3 reads CASSHLAGGYNEQFF. Here the CDR3 DNA reads TGTGCCAGCAGCCATCTAGCGGGGGGCTACAATGAGCAGTTCTTC.

This chain uses TRBV9 with TRBJ1-5, with a weak D call TRBD1 (5 bases). Germline V gene data show CDR1 as SGDLS and CDR2 as YYNGEE. Deletions cut 0 bases from V and 0 bases from J, with 7 bases between. The CDR3 covers 15 residues. DNA of the CDR3: TGTGCCAGCAGCGTAGAAGACAGTAGCAATCAGCCCCAGCATTTT. Translating gives CASSVEDSSNQPQHF.

The chain employs TRBV2 and TRBJ1-3, with 7 bases matching TRBD1. Germline V lookup: CDR1 SNHLY, CDR2 FYNNEI. The CDR3 is made up of 15 amino acids. Trimming removed 6 bases from V and 2 bases from J; junction bases left unmatched: 7. CDR3 region: CASRGGQPTGNTIYF. CDR3 bases: TGTGCCAGCAGGGGGGGACAGCCTACTGGAAACACCATATATTTT.

Turning to this clone: The DNA is omitted, as the CDR3 cannot be located on it reliably, and the CDR3 follows TCRdb's listing. V and J are TRBV27 and TRBJ2-7; TRBD2 is the table's D call, not checked against the DNA. CDR1 is MNHEY and CDR2 is SMNVEV in the germline V gene (reference sequence). The CDR3 extends over 17 residues, inclusive of both ends. This CDR3 reads CASSSSLAGAMSYEQYF.

This clone was seen more than once but under ten times. V gene TRBV27 combines with J gene TRBJ2-3; perhaps TRBD1 as D (5 bases). Germline CDR1 MNHEY, CDR2 SMNVEV (reference sequence). V was shortened by 0 bases and J by 2 bases, with 15 bases between the two germline ends. CDR3 size: 17 residues. CDR3 in DNA: TGTGCCAGCAGTTTATCAGCCAGGGCCCAACTCACAGATACGCAGTATTTT. This gives the protein CASSLSARAQLTDTQYF.

The CDR3 region has the DNA TGTGCCGGACGGGCGGGGGGGCGAGAAGAGACCCAGTACTTC. Residues: CAGRAGGREETQYF. The chain recombines TRBV30 with TRBJ2-5, with 9 positions matching TRBD2. The CDR3 sequence is 14 residues long. V trimming: 8 bases; J trimming: 3 bases; junction bases outside the gene matches: 10. CDR1 GTSNPN and CDR2 SVGIG come from the germline V gene (reference sequence).

The chain uses TRBV15 and TRBJ2-1, with 10 bases fitting TRBD2. Germline V gene lookup returns CDR1 LNHNV and CDR2 YYDKDF (reference sequence). This CDR3 is built from 16 residues. V was pared by 3 bases and J by 5 bases, with 7 bases of the junction left unmatched. The CDR3 spells CATSRGGTSVNNEQFF. CDR3 in DNA: TGTGCCACCAGCAGGGGAGGGACTAGCGTGAACAATGAGCAGTTCTTC.

V and J are TRBV5-6 and TRBJ1-5, with 8 bases lining up with TRBD1. From germline, CDR1 is SGHDT and CDR2 YYEEEE. The ends lost 4 bases at V and 7 bases at J; junction bases unmatched: 4. The CDR3 sequence is 13 residues long. CDR3 region: CASSRGQGQPQHF. CDR3 in DNA: TGTGCCAGCAGCCGAGGACAGGGACAGCCCCAGCATTTT.

The chain has TRBV7-2 and TRBJ2-3; no clear D. The CDR3 runs 12 residues. The ends were cut back, 5 bases at V and 5 bases at J, with 8 bases in the middle. Germline CDR1 and CDR2: SGHTA and FQGNSA. This chain's CDR3 is CASSPRGDTQYF. The DNA of the CDR3 is TGTGCCAGCAGCCCTAGAGGAGATACGCAGTATTTT. Using reference TRBV7-2 and TRBJ2-3 for the parts outside the CDR3, the full variable domain is GAGVSQSPSNKVTEKGKDVELRCDPISGHTALYWYRQSLGQGLEFLIYFQGNSAPDKSGLPSDRFSAERTGGSVSTLTIQRTQQEDSAVYLCASSPRGDTQYFGPGTRLTVL.

The rearrangement links TRBV6-5 to TRBJ2-1, with 11 bases lining up with TRBD2. V was pared by 6 bases and J by 11 bases, with 6 bases of the junction left unmatched. Germline V CDR1 and CDR2: MNHEY, SVGAGI. The CDR3 has 13 residues. CDR3: CASRRTSGYQQFF. The CDR3 DNA is TGTGCCAGCAGACGGACTAGCGGGTATCAGCAGTTCTTC.

This sequence joins TRBV4-2 and TRBJ2-7; 8 nucleotides line up with TRBD2. Germline V CDR1 and CDR2: LGHNA, YNFKEQ. This CDR3 contains 15 residues. The J segment lost 4 bases and the V segment lost 0 bases, leaving 5 bases of the junction unmatched. CDR3: CASSQELAVLYEQYF. CDR3 DNA: TGTGCCAGCAGCCAAGAACTAGCGGTTCTTTACGAGCAGTACTTC.

This chain connects TRBV11-1 to TRBJ2-7; 7 nucleotides align to TRBD1. The CDR3 is made up of 13 amino acids. After removal of 9 bases from V and 4 bases from J, the junction contained 9 bases not matched to a gene. Germline V gene sequence: CDR1 SGHAT, CDR2 FQDESV (reference sequence). CDR3 residues: CASTGTVWYEQYF. CDR3 DNA: TGTGCCAGTACCGGGACAGTTTGGTACGAGCAGTACTTC.

The chain combines TRBV2 with TRBJ2-3; 9 bases map to TRBD2. Germline CDR1 SNHLY, CDR2 FYNNEI. With 2 bases clipped from V and 1 base from J, the junction kept 7 bases outside the gene matches. The CDR3 is made up of 17 amino acids. CDR3 DNA: TGTGCCAGCAGTGAAAGGTCAAGGACTAGCGGCACAGATACGCAGTATTTT. Encoded protein: CASSERSRTSGTDTQYF.

The rearrangement joins TRBV30 to TRBJ1-1, with 8 nucleotides matching TRBD1. Germline CDR1 is GTSNPN and CDR2 is SVGIG (reference sequence). This CDR3 region has 14 residues. The V gene end was trimmed by 3 bases and the J gene end by 0 bases; junction bases not matched to a gene: 3. DNA for the CDR3: TGTGCCTGGAGGGACAGGGCGATGAACACTGAAGCTTTCTTT. This codes for CAWRDRAMNTEAFF.

The chain recombines TRBV11-3 with TRBJ2-3; TRBD2 matches at 8 bases. CDR3 length: 13 amino acids. V lost 5 bases, J lost 4 bases, and 2 bases stayed unmatched. In germline, CDR1 is SGHNT, CDR2 YENEEA. The CDR3 spells CASSAGLADTQYF. The CDR3 DNA is TGTGCCAGCAGCGCGGGACTAGCAGATACGCAGTATTTT.

The chain is built from TRBV29-1 and TRBJ2-7; possibly TRBD2 for D (7 bases). The CDR3 covers 14 residues. The V gene's germline CDR1 is SQVTM and CDR2 ANQGSEA. Trimming pared 7 bases from V and 2 bases from J, leaving 18 bases between. CDR3: CSAGSGGQTYEQYF. The CDR3 DNA reads as TGCAGCGCCGGGTCCGGGGGGCAAACCTACGAGCAGTACTTC.

The chain couples TRBV4-3 to TRBJ2-2; D not resolved. V lost 0 bases and J lost 5, with 10 bases in between. The germline gives CDR1 LGHNA, CDR2 YSLEER. The CDR3 has 15 amino acids. DNA of the CDR3: TGCGCCAGCAGCCAAGATCAGGTCTGGACCGGGGAGCTGTTTTTT. Amino acid sequence: CASSQDQVWTGELFF.

The DNA of the CDR3 is TGTGCCAGCAGCTTAGGAGGCCTCTACGAGCAGTACTTC. It codes for CASSLGGLYEQYF. The chain recombines TRBV7-9 with TRBJ2-7; D not certain. The CDR3 sequence is 13 residues long. Trimming took off 1 base at V and 3 bases at J, with 7 bases between the two ends. Germline-derived CDR1 and CDR2 are SEHNR and FQNEAQ (reference sequence).

This clone was seen once. This chain links TRBV5-5 with TRBJ2-1; no clear D. This CDR3 spans 13 amino acids. V gave up 1 base and J gave up 3 bases, with 5 bases separating them. Germline V lookup: CDR1 SGHKS, CDR2 YYEKEE (reference sequence). The CDR3 here is CASSLSVYNEQFF. For the CDR3, the DNA is TGTGCCAGCAGCTTGTCCGTCTACAATGAGCAGTTCTTC.

This chain joins TRBV11-2 and TRBJ2-3; 8 nucleotides agree with TRBD2. Looked up from germline, CDR1 is SGHAT and CDR2 is FQNNGV. The CDR3 is 15 amino acids. V lost 2 bases, J lost 3 bases, and 4 bases stayed unmatched. The CDR3 reads CASSLLQRETDTQYF. The CDR3 coding sequence is TGTGCCAGCAGCTTACTACAGCGGGAGACAGATACGCAGTATTTT.